This T cell receptor (beta chain) was documented in a study of naive and memory T cell subsets. This clonotype was counted ten times or more. Four PCR rounds used nested alpha and beta constant region primers plus the SP2 primer. In TCRdb, the 5' RACE reads were re-called with MiXCR into one record per CDR3 protein. The table records 45,000 to 55,000 distinct CDR3 sequences, about 4.5% of them present only once. A UMI-containing oligonucleotide was joined by 3' ligation to the TCR cDNA template. Germline values: CDR1 SNHLY, CDR2 FYNNEI. Deletions cut 6 bases from V and 9 bases from J, with 15 bases between. The CDR3 extends over 13 amino acids.

The V call is TRBV2, the J call TRBJ2-1; either TRBD1 or TRBD2 may fit D (5 bases each). The TCR sequence derives from a female donor in good health. The CDR3 region is CASSRDPAFEQFF. The CDR3 DNA reads TGTGCCAGCAGCCGGGACCCGGCATTTGAGCAGTTCTTC.